The clone carrying this T cell receptor (beta chain) was counted ten times or more. Its antigen remains unknown. The data belong to a study of CD8 T cells in ankylosing spondylitis. Findings and limits, study-wide: It was reported that disease-linked clones were significantly enriched in matched ankylosing spondylitis synovial fluid. In synovial fluid and blood from reactive arthritis, some motif variants were previously reported. Disease-linked clones bore a CD8+ phenotype, appearing relatively rarely in peripheral blood. Ankylosing spondylitis blood appeared to carry a characteristic TCR beta motif of eight or nine highly homologous variants.

Germline lookup yields CDR1 MNHEY and CDR2 SMNVEV (reference sequence). The germline V and J ends were trimmed by 2 bases and 4 bases, with 9 bases remaining between them. The CDR3 covers 14 residues. Via MiXCR, TCRdb re-called the 5' RACE reads, giving one row per CDR3 protein. This table has roughly 670,000 distinct CDR3 sequences, 19% appearing once. This TCR was sampled from a male donor with ankylosing spondylitis. This chain links TRBV27 with TRBJ2-1; D is ambiguous. The sequencing sample was made of blood, either unsorted or a sorted T cell fraction (not recorded which). Here the CDR3 reads CASSLLASYNEQFF. In DNA form, the CDR3 reads TGTGCCAGCAGTTTACTGGCTTCTTACAATGAGCAGTTCTTC.